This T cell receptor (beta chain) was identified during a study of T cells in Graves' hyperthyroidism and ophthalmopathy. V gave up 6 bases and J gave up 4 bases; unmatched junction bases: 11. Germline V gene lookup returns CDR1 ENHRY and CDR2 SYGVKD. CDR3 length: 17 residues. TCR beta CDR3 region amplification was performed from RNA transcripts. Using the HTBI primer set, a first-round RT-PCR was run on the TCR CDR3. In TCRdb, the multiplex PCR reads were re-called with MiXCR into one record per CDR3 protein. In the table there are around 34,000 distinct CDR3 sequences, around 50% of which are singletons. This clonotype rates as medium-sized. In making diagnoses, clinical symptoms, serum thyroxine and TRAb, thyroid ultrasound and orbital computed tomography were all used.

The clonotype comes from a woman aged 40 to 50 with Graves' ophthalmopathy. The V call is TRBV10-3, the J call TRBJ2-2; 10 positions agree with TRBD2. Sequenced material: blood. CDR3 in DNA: TGTGCCATCAGCGGAACAGGGACTAGCGCGCTCACCGGGGAGCTGTTTTTT. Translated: CAISGTGTSALTGELFF.